This is a list of T cell receptor beta chains from one sample in a study of cytomegalovirus exposure and HLA in healthy donors. Libraries were prepared by immunoSEQ multiplex PCR; TCRdb keeps only in-frame clonotypes and omits some of them. The data hold 100,000 or so clones, with around 78% observed a single time. Sequenced material: PBMCs. These receptors came from a man between 40 and 49 years old in good health and CMV-seronegative. Both conserved end residues are part of each CDR3. D genes are given only for firm matches. Size is stated for part of the rows, as once, few or many counts, or as a class when the clone is expanded.

TRBD2	TRBV15	-	TRBJ2-2	TGTGCCACCAGCCTTCCCTCGGGACTAGCAATCGGGGAGCTGTTTTTT	CATSLPSGLAIGELFF
TRBD2	TRBV7-9	-	TRBJ2-3	TGTGCCAGCAGCTCCTCCCTAGCGGGGGTAGATACGCAGTATTTT	CASSSSLAGVDTQYF
-	TRBV18	-	TRBJ2-2	TGTGCCAGCTCGTCCGGGACACTTAACACCGGGGAGCTGTTTTTT	CASSSGTLNTGELFF
TRBD1	TRBV7-8	-	TRBJ1-2	TGTGCCAGCAGCTTAGACGGGGACAGGGGGTTTAGTGGCTACACCTTC	CASSLDGDRGFSGYTF
TRBD1	TRBV4-3	-	TRBJ1-2	TGCGCCAGCAGCCAATCGGCGCAGGGGGTGCGATATGGCTACACCTTC	CASSQSAQGVRYGYTF
TRBD2	TRBV13	-	TRBJ2-3	TGTGCCAGCAGCCTTTCTAGCGGGGGGGCCCCGGGGACGCAGTATTTT	CASSLSSGGAPGTQYF
TRBD1	TRBV29-1	once	TRBJ1-2	TGCAGCGTTAAACCGACAGGGGGCTATGGCTACACCTTC	CSVKPTGGYGYTF
-	TRBV7-9	-	TRBJ1-2	TGTGCCAGCAGCTTAGCGAGCGGGGCGGATAACTACGGCTACACCTTC	CASSLASGADNYGYTF
TRBD1	TRBV11-3	-	TRBJ2-7	TGTGCCAGCAGCTTAGTGAAGGGGGCCGAGCAGTACTTC	CASSLVKGAEQYF
-	TRBV5-6	-	TRBJ2-7	TGTGCCAGCAGCTCGCCGGGGAGGAGACCACCCTACGAGCAGTACTTC	CASSSPGRRPPYEQYF
TRBD1	TRBV4-1	few	TRBJ1-5	TGCGCCAGCAGCCAACAATGGGACAGTTTTTCTCCCAATCAGCCCCAGCATTTT	CASSQQWDSFSPNQPQHF
TRBD2	TRBV5-6	few	TRBJ2-3	TGTGCCAGCACTCAGCGGGGGGGTGATACGCAGTATTTT	CASTQRGGDTQYF
-	TRBV19	-	TRBJ1-2	TGTGCCAGTAGTATTGGTGGGGCGAACGGCTACACCTTC	CASSIGGANGYTF
-	TRBV29-1	-	TRBJ1-4	TGCAGCGTTGTGGGGCAGCCTAATGAAAAACTGTTTTTT	CSVVGQPNEKLFF
TRBD2	TRBV25-1	-	TRBJ2-7	TGTGCCAGCAGTGAAAGTGGCCTAGCGGGGGGGTCCTACGAGCAGTACTTC	CASSESGLAGGSYEQYF
TRBD1	TRBV2	-	TRBJ1-5	TGTGCCAGCAGCGGACAGGGGGCGAATCAGCCCCAGCATTTT	CASSGQGANQPQHF
-	TRBV9	-	TRBJ2-3	TGTGCCAGCAGCCTTAGCCCCAACCAAGATACGCAGTATTTT	CASSLSPNQDTQYF
TRBD1	TRBV5-1	-	TRBJ2-7	TGCGCCAGCAGCGCCCCGACAGGGGGTCTCGACGAGCAGTACTTC	CASSAPTGGLDEQYF
TRBD1	TRBV4-2	few	TRBJ2-2	TGTGCCAGCAGCCAAGATACAGGGGGCGCCGGGGAGCTGTTTTTT	CASSQDTGGAGELFF
-	TRBV5-6	-	TRBJ2-7	TGTGCCAGCAGCTTGGTGCAGGCTGACTACGAGCAGTACTTC	CASSLVQADYEQYF
-	TRBV10-3	-	TRBJ2-3	TGTGCCACCAACCCGACTAGCACAGATACGCAGTATTTT	CATNPTSTDTQYF
TRBD1	TRBV2	-	TRBJ1-2	TGTGCCAGCAGTGGGGACAGGGGCTTCCACTATGGCTACACCTTC	CASSGDRGFHYGYTF
TRBD2	TRBV9	-	TRBJ2-5	TGTGCCAGCAGCGTAGGGACTAGCGGGGGGTTAGCGGTTAGGGAGACCCAGTACTTC	CASSVGTSGGLAVRETQYF
TRBD1	TRBV7-2	-	TRBJ1-2	TGTGCCAGCAGCTTTGGTACAGGGGGCTATGGCTACACCTTC	CASSFGTGGYGYTF
-	TRBV19	-	TRBJ1-5	TGTGCCAGTAGCGACCTACAGGGTGGCGGCCATCAGCCCCAGCATTTT	CASSDLQGGGHQPQHF
-	TRBV5-6	-	TRBJ1-4	TGTGCCAGCAGCTTGGTAGCGCGGGACGAAAAACTGTTTTTT	CASSLVARDEKLFF